The present entry profiles one TCR beta chain with its context. With 5 bases removed from V and 4 bases from J, the gap between germline ends came to 20 bases. The CDR3 runs 16 residues. CDR1 and CDR2 from the germline V gene are SGHTA and FQGNSA. Some clones are missing from TCRdb's copy, which holds only in-frame ones; the method was immunoSEQ multiplex PCR. The table lists 20,000 to 30,000 clones, approximately 87% of them singletons. The sample comes from a study of blood T cell repertoires in COVID-19. The specimen sequenced was peripheral blood. The rearrangement uses TRBV7-2 and TRBJ1-1; D perhaps matches TRBD1 (6 bases). This receptor was identified in a human donor in a cohort sampled during active COVID-19. The CDR3 loop reads CASSLRRQGSGTEAFF. For the CDR3, the DNA is TGTGCCAGCAGCCTACGACGCCAGGGGTCTGGCACTGAAGCTTTCTTT. The whole variable domain, remainder taken from reference TRBV7-2 and TRBJ1-1, is GAGVSQSPSNKVTEKGKDVELRCDPISGHTALYWYRQSLGQGLEFLIYFQGNSAPDKSGLPSDRFSAERTGGSVSTLTIQRTQQEDSAVYLCASSLRRQGSGTEAFFGQGTRLTVV.